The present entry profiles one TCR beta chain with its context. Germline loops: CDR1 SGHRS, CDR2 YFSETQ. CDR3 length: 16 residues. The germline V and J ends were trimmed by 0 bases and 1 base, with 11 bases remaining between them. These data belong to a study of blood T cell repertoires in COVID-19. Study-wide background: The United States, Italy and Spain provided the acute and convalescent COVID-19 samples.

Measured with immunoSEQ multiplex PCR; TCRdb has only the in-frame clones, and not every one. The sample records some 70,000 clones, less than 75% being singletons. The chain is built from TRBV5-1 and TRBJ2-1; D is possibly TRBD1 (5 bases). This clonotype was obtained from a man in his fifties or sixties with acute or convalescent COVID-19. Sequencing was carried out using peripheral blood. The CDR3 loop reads CASSLAGRGSYNEQFF. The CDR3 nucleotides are TGCGCCAGCAGCTTGGCGGGTAGGGGTTCCTACAATGAGCAGTTCTTC. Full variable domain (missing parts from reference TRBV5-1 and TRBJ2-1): KAGVTQTPRYLIKTRGQQVTLSCSPISGHRSVSWYQQTPGQGLQFLFEYFSETQRNKGNFPGRFSGRQFSNSRSEMNVSTLELGDSALYLCASSLAGRGSYNEQFFGPGTRLTVL.